The next 19 T cell receptor beta chains were all read from a single sample in a study of T cells after yellow fever vaccination. MiXCR, applied by TCRdb to the 5' RACE reads, yields one record per CDR3 protein. Of 250,000 to 300,000 distinct CDR3 sequences listed, roughly 13% were seen once; the top ten hold around 0.49%. The sequencing used CD4+ T cells sorted from PBMCs, collected 45 days after the yellow fever booster vaccination. The receptors were sampled from a man younger than 40 who received the YFV17D yellow fever vaccine.

This clonotype showed up just a few times. This sequence joins TRBV12-3 or TRBV12-4 and TRBJ1-5; D perhaps matches TRBD1 (6 bases). The CDR3 has 15 amino acids. Trimming cost V 2 bases and J 5 bases, with 13 bases left between them. CDR3 nucleotides: TGTGCCAGCAGTTTAACAGGGTTGGTGGATCAGCCCCAGCATTTT. It specifies CASSLTGLVDQPQHF.

Concerning this clonotype itself: An end of the junction does not agree with germline; a read error may underlie this. The J gene is TRBJ1-2, the V gene TRBV28; D might be TRBD1 (6 bases). This CDR3 spans 16 amino acids. CDR1 and CDR2 (germline): MDHEN, SYDVKM. This CDR3 reads CASSPGGAQLNYAYTF. DNA of the CDR3: TGTGCCAGCAGTCCCGGGGGGGCCCAACTCAACTATGCCTACACCTTC.

J is TRBJ2-1 and V is TRBV29-1; no definite D call. Looked up from germline, CDR1 is SQVTM and CDR2 is ANQGSEA. With 4 bases removed from V and 6 bases from J, the gap between germline ends came to 7 bases. CDR3 length equals 11 residues. DNA of the CDR3: TGCAGCGTTGGGCCGGGCAATGAGCAGTTCTTC. Translation gives CSVGPGNEQFF.

The table lists this clonotype with many counts. V and J are TRBV7-2 and TRBJ1-4; TRBD1 aligns across 10 bases. Germline lookup yields CDR1 SGHTA and CDR2 FQGNSA. The length of the CDR3 is 14 residues. J lost 8 bases, V lost 4 bases, and 4 bases had no gene match. The CDR3 sequence: CASSSGTGEEKLFF. The CDR3 bases are TGTGCCAGCAGCTCCGGGACAGGGGAGGAAAAACTGTTTTTT.

The rearrangement joins TRBV7-2 to TRBJ2-2; tentatively, D is TRBD1 or TRBD2 (5 bases each). The ends were cut back, 2 bases at V and 6 bases at J, with 16 bases in the middle. This CDR3 region has 16 residues. Germline V gene data show CDR1 as SGHTA and CDR2 as FQGNSA. CDR3 in amino acids: CASSLPGRGIAGELFF. The DNA for the CDR3 is TGTGCCAGCAGCTTACCGGGACGGGGAATTGCCGGGGAGCTGTTTTTT. Using reference TRBV7-2 and TRBJ2-2 for the parts outside the CDR3, the full variable domain is GAGVSQSPSNKVTEKGKDVELRCDPISGHTALYWYRQSLGQGLEFLIYFQGNSAPDKSGLPSDRFSAERTGGSVSTLTIQRTQQEDSAVYLCASSLPGRGIAGELFFGEGSRLTVL.

The rearrangement links TRBV23-1 to TRBJ2-1; TRBD1 or TRBD2 may be the D gene (5 bases each). TRBV23-1 is treated as an ORF (open reading frame) with a function not yet certain. The CDR3 sequence is 17 residues long. The V gene lost 3 bases and the J gene lost 7 bases, with 22 bases spanning the gap. CDR3 residues: CASSQSGTTNPRNEQFF. The CDR3 nucleotides read TGCGCCAGCAGTCAGTCCGGGACCACCAATCCACGGAATGAGCAGTTCTTC.

The sample holds a few counts of this clonotype. The chain uses TRBV20-1 and TRBJ2-3; the D is unclear. The CDR3 is made up of 13 amino acids. Germline V gives CDR1 DFQATT, CDR2 SNEGSKA (reference sequence). Trimming removed 2 bases from V and 5 bases from J, with 11 bases in between. CDR3 sequence: CSARNPRLDTQYF. CDR3 coding DNA: TGCAGTGCTAGAAACCCTAGGTTAGATACGCAGTATTTT.

This clonotype has only one observation. DNA for the CDR3: TGCGCCAGCAGCCTGGGCAGTGGGGATGCGCAGTATTTT. Its translation is CASSLGSGDAQYF. The genes are TRBV5-1 and TRBJ2-3; D is undetermined. The length of the CDR3 is 13 residues. Trimming removed 4 bases from V and 10 bases from J, with 16 bases in between. From germline, CDR1 is SGHRS and CDR2 YFSETQ.

This clonotype was seen many times. The rearrangement uses TRBV4-3 and TRBJ2-1; TRBD1 aligns across 10 bases. V dropped 0 bases and J dropped 7; count of bases not matched to a gene: 3. The CDR3 is 15 amino acids. Germline V gene data show CDR1 as LGHNA and CDR2 as YSLEER. DNA for the CDR3: TGCGCCAGCAGCCAAGATGGGACAGGGGAAAATGAGCAGTTCTTC. Its protein is CASSQDGTGENEQFF.

J is TRBJ1-2 and V is TRBV18, with no clear D. This CDR3 has 14 residues. Germline V gene lookup returns CDR1 KGHSH and CDR2 LQKENI. V was pared by 3 bases and J by 3 bases, with 11 bases between. The CDR3 protein is CASSPGLKDYGYTF. CDR3 in DNA: TGTGCCAGCTCACCGGGCCTAAAGGACTATGGCTACACCTTC.

The J gene is TRBJ2-5, the V gene TRBV20-1; possibly TRBD2 for D (6 bases). Germline V gene data show CDR1 as DFQATT and CDR2 as SNEGSKA (reference sequence). V was cut by 4 bases and J by 5 bases, with 23 bases left in between. CDR3 size: 16 residues. CDR3 in DNA: TGCAGTGCTATGCAGGTTGCGGGAACCCTTTACGAGACCCAGTACTTC. It yields the protein CSAMQVAGTLYETQYF.

The V and J genes are TRBV7-2 and TRBJ2-5; D unclear. The CDR3 spans 14 residues. Germline assignment: CDR1 SGHTA and CDR2 FQGNSA. V lost 2 bases and J 4 bases, leaving 11 bases between the germline ends. CDR3 coding DNA: TGTGCCAGCAGCTTAAGGATTGGTAGAGAGACCCAGTACTTC. The encoded protein is CASSLRIGRETQYF.

V usage is TRBV7-2 and J usage is TRBJ2-3; D is ambiguous. Trimming pared 5 bases from V and 0 bases from J, leaving 9 bases between. The CDR3 totals 14 residues. Germline CDR1 SGHTA, CDR2 FQGNSA. DNA of the CDR3: TGTGCCAGCAGCCCCCAAGCCAGCACAGATACGCAGTATTTT. It yields the protein CASSPQASTDTQYF.

This clonotype was seen a few times. This chain uses TRBV28 with TRBJ2-3; 14 bases fit TRBD2. The CDR3 has 18 amino acids. Trimming removed 7 bases from V and 3 bases from J; junction bases left unmatched: 12. Germline values: CDR1 MDHEN, CDR2 SYDVKM. The DNA of the CDR3 is TGTGCCAGCACCGATGCCGGGACTAGCGGGAGTGGGACAGATACGCAGTATTTT. This encodes CASTDAGTSGSGTDTQYF.

This chain links TRBV7-2 with TRBJ2-7; 9 bases line up with TRBD1. Germline loops: CDR1 SGHTA, CDR2 FQGNSA. This CDR3 region has 15 residues. Germline trimming cut 5 bases from V and 1 base from J; bases unmatched to any gene: 6. The CDR3, as DNA: TGTGCCAGCAGCCGACCGGACAGGGGATCCTACGAGCAGTACTTC. Encoded protein: CASSRPDRGSYEQYF.

This clonotype was found a few times. The germline gene is not matched at one end of the junction; a read error may be the cause. The chain uses TRBV3-1 and TRBJ2-7; maybe TRBD2 (5 bases). Germline values: CDR1 LGHDT, CDR2 YNNKEL (reference sequence). The CDR3 contains 12 residues. Here the CDR3 DNA reads TGTGCCAGCAGCAAAGACTCGGCTCGGCGGGACTTC. Translated: CASSKDSARRDF.

This clonotype showed up just a few times. This sequence joins TRBV5-6 and TRBJ2-7; the match to TRBD2 covers 9 bases. The CDR3 length is 16 residues. The V gene end was trimmed by 0 bases and the J gene end by 4 bases; junction bases not matched to a gene: 8. The germline V gene has CDR1 SGHDT and CDR2 YYEEEE. The CDR3 DNA reads as TGTGCCAGCAGCTTGGCCCCTAGCGGGATTTATTACGAGCAGTACTTC. Amino acids: CASSLAPSGIYYEQYF. Drawing the rest from reference TRBV5-6 and TRBJ2-7, the complete variable domain is DAGVTQSPTHLIKTRGQQVTLRCSPKSGHDTVSWYQQALGQGPQFIFQYYEEEERQRGNFPDRFSGHQFPNYSSELNVNALLLGDSALYLCASSLAPSGIYYEQYFGPGTRLTVT.

This clonotype was seen a few times. The CDR3 nucleotides read TGTGCCAGCAGCCCCATCGGGCTAGCGGTCGTTCACACCGGGGAGCTGTTTTTT. This codes for CASSPIGLAVVHTGELFF. The chain is built from TRBV5-6 and TRBJ2-2, with TRBD2 matching 7 bases. Per the germline V gene, CDR1 is SGHDT and CDR2 is YYEEEE. This CDR3 contains 18 residues. Trimming removed 4 bases from V and 3 bases from J; junction bases left unmatched: 15.

This clonotype was seen only a few times. The chain is built from TRBV5-5 and TRBJ2-7, with D maybe TRBD1 (6 bases). Germline V gene sequence: CDR1 SGHKS, CDR2 YYEKEE (reference sequence). The length of the CDR3 is 13 residues. Trimming took 6 bases from V and 5 from J, leaving 15 bases between them. The CDR3 here is CASTGDTVDEQYF. The CDR3 nucleotides are TGTGCCAGCACCGGGGACACGGTCGACGAGCAGTACTTC.